This is a list of T cell receptor beta chains from one sample in a study of T cells in Graves' hyperthyroidism and ophthalmopathy. MiXCR was run by TCRdb on the multiplex PCR reads, yielding one entry per CDR3 protein. The sample records approximately 330,000 distinct CDR3 sequences, roughly 23% being singletons. What was sequenced was blood. The receptors stem from a woman between 45 and 60 years old with Graves' hyperthyroidism. The CDR3 runs from the conserved cysteine through the conserved F or W. D genes are given only for firm matches. Some rows have no size entry. The others give once, few or many, or a class for an expanded clone.

d_call: TRBD1
v_call: TRBV20-1
j_call: TRBJ2-2
clone_size: many
cdr3_nt: TGCAGTGCTGGGGGACAGGGGCGCGGGGAGCTGTTTTTT
cdr3_aa: CSAGGQGRGELFF

d_call: TRBD2
v_call: TRBV6-1
j_call: TRBJ2-7
clone_size: few
cdr3_nt: TGTGCCAGCAGCTCCGGGACTAGCGGGAAAAGGTGGGAGCAGTACTTC
cdr3_aa: CASSSGTSGKRWEQYF

d_call: TRBD1
v_call: TRBV6-1
j_call: TRBJ1-2
clone_size: .
cdr3_nt: TGTGCCAGCAGTTCCGCCGCCGGACAGGCTAACTATGGCTACACCTTC
cdr3_aa: CASSSAAGQANYGYTF

d_call: .
v_call: TRBV29-1
j_call: TRBJ1-1
clone_size: .
cdr3_nt: TGCAGCGCTGCCGCCTTGACTGAAGCTTTCTTT
cdr3_aa: CSAAALTEAFF

d_call: TRBD1
v_call: TRBV2
j_call: TRBJ2-1
clone_size: .
cdr3_nt: TGTGCCAGCAGGGGGACAGGCGACAATGAGCAGTTCTTC
cdr3_aa: CASRGTGDNEQFF

d_call: .
v_call: TRBV30
j_call: TRBJ1-2
clone_size: few
cdr3_nt: TGTGCCTGCAAAGACAGTAACTATGGCTACACCTTC
cdr3_aa: CACKDSNYGYTF

d_call: .
v_call: TRBV12-3/TRBV12-4
j_call: TRBJ1-1
clone_size: many
cdr3_nt: TGTGCCAGCGCTGGGACGGAAAACACTGAAGCTTTCTTT
cdr3_aa: CASAGTENTEAFF

d_call: .
v_call: TRBV20-1
j_call: TRBJ1-1
clone_size: many
cdr3_nt: TGCAGTGCGGCCGCGTGGTTGGGCACTGAAGCTTTCTTT
cdr3_aa: CSAAAWLGTEAFF

d_call: TRBD1
v_call: TRBV28
j_call: TRBJ1-3
clone_size: many
cdr3_nt: TGTGCCAGCAGTTCATGGACAGGGGCCAGCTCTGGAAACACCATATATTTT
cdr3_aa: CASSSWTGASSGNTIYF

d_call: .
v_call: TRBV7-2
j_call: TRBJ2-1
clone_size: many
cdr3_nt: TGTGCCAGCAGCTTAGAGTATAGCTCCTACAATGAGCAGTTCTTC
cdr3_aa: CASSLEYSSYNEQFF

d_call: TRBD2
v_call: TRBV27
j_call: TRBJ2-1
clone_size: .
cdr3_nt: TGTGCCAGCAGGAGTAGCGGGAGAGAAAATGAGCAGTTCTTC
cdr3_aa: CASRSSGRENEQFF

d_call: TRBD1
v_call: TRBV28
j_call: TRBJ2-7
clone_size: many
cdr3_nt: TGTGCCAGCAGTTACCTGGCAGAGGGGGCGCCGCCCGACGAGCAGTACTTC
cdr3_aa: CASSYLAEGAPPDEQYF

d_call: .
v_call: TRBV18
j_call: TRBJ2-1
clone_size: .
cdr3_nt: TGTGCCAGCTCACGCCCGGGACCTACCTACAATGAGCAGTTCTTC
cdr3_aa: CASSRPGPTYNEQFF

d_call: TRBD1
v_call: TRBV28
j_call: TRBJ2-5
clone_size: few
cdr3_nt: TGTGCCAGCAGTTCCCCGGGACAGGGGGGATCTCGGGAGACCCAGTACTTC
cdr3_aa: CASSSPGQGGSRETQYF

d_call: .
v_call: TRBV14
j_call: TRBJ1-2
clone_size: .
cdr3_nt: TGTGCCAGCAGCAAACAGATCCCAGGGAGTGGCTACACCTTC
cdr3_aa: CASSKQIPGSGYTF

d_call: .
v_call: TRBV6-5
j_call: TRBJ1-1
clone_size: many
cdr3_nt: TGTGCCAGCAGTTACTCGGCAGGAACGAACACTGAAGCTTTCTTT
cdr3_aa: CASSYSAGTNTEAFF

d_call: TRBD1
v_call: TRBV2
j_call: TRBJ1-1
clone_size: few
cdr3_nt: TGTGCCAGCAGAGACAGGGGCGATGAAGCTTTCTTT
cdr3_aa: CASRDRGDEAFF

d_call: .
v_call: TRBV20-1
j_call: TRBJ1-4
clone_size: many
cdr3_nt: TGCAGTGCCAGGGGTACATCTCCGGACAGCTCTAATGAAAAACTGTTTTTT
cdr3_aa: CSARGTSPDSSNEKLFF

d_call: TRBD1
v_call: TRBV6-2/TRBV6-3
j_call: TRBJ2-7
clone_size: many
cdr3_nt: TGTGCCAGCAGACCGACAGGGCGATCCTACGAGCAGTACTTC
cdr3_aa: CASRPTGRSYEQYF

d_call: TRBD2
v_call: TRBV7-2
j_call: TRBJ2-2
clone_size: .
cdr3_nt: TGTGCCAGCAGCTTAGTTGTGGCTAGCGGTGGCGGGGAGCTGTTTTTT
cdr3_aa: CASSLVVASGGGELFF

d_call: .
v_call: TRBV18
j_call: TRBJ2-5
clone_size: few
cdr3_nt: TGTGCCAGCTCACCTAGGGCCTCTTATTCGCAAGAGACCCAGTACTTC
cdr3_aa: CASSPRASYSQETQYF

d_call: .
v_call: TRBV19
j_call: TRBJ2-1
clone_size: few
cdr3_nt: TGTGCCAGTAGGTCGGAGGGGAGCTCCTACAATGAGCAGTTCTTC
cdr3_aa: CASRSEGSSYNEQFF

d_call: TRBD1
v_call: TRBV6-5
j_call: TRBJ1-1
clone_size: few
cdr3_nt: TGTGCCAGCAGTTACGGGGACAGGGTGAACACTGAAGCTTTCTTT
cdr3_aa: CASSYGDRVNTEAFF

d_call: TRBD2
v_call: TRBV24-1
j_call: TRBJ2-1
clone_size: few
cdr3_nt: TGTGCCACCAGTGATTTGCGCGGGACTAGCGACCCCAATGAGCAGTTCTTC
cdr3_aa: CATSDLRGTSDPNEQFF

d_call: .
v_call: TRBV7-2
j_call: TRBJ2-6
clone_size: many
cdr3_nt: TGTGCCAGCAGACCAGGGCCCGGGGCCAACGTCCTGACTTTC
cdr3_aa: CASRPGPGANVLTF

d_call: TRBD2
v_call: TRBV4-1
j_call: TRBJ2-1
clone_size: many
cdr3_nt: TGCGCCAGCAGCCCACCACCCGGGACTAGCGGGAGGGCCAATGAGCAGTTCTTC
cdr3_aa: CASSPPPGTSGRANEQFF

d_call: TRBD1
v_call: TRBV5-1
j_call: TRBJ2-1
clone_size: many
cdr3_nt: TGCGCCAGCAGCTTGGCCGGGACAGGGTACAATGAGCAGTTCTTC
cdr3_aa: CASSLAGTGYNEQFF

d_call: TRBD2
v_call: TRBV7-7
j_call: TRBJ2-1
clone_size: few
cdr3_nt: TGTGCTAGCAGCTACACCGGACTAGCTCCCAGCTGGGGTTACAATGAGCAGTTCTTC
cdr3_aa: CASSYTGLAPSWGYNEQFF

d_call: .
v_call: TRBV5-6
j_call: TRBJ2-1
clone_size: many
cdr3_nt: TGTGCCAGCAGCCCGGGGGCCAACAACTACAATGAGCAGTTCTTC
cdr3_aa: CASSPGANNYNEQFF

d_call: .
v_call: TRBV6-1
j_call: TRBJ1-4
clone_size: few
cdr3_nt: TGTGCCAGCAGTGGGCGGCCGTCAAGTAATGAAAAACTGTTTTTT
cdr3_aa: CASSGRPSSNEKLFF

d_call: TRBD1
v_call: TRBV10-3
j_call: TRBJ1-2
clone_size: many
cdr3_nt: TGTGCCATCAGACCTGGGACAGGGGTGGTTGGCTATGGCTACACCTTC
cdr3_aa: CAIRPGTGVVGYGYTF

d_call: TRBD1
v_call: TRBV12-3/TRBV12-4
j_call: TRBJ2-1
clone_size: .
cdr3_nt: TGTGCCAGCAGTTCCCTCGGGACAGGGGGTTACAATGAGCAGTTCTTC
cdr3_aa: CASSSLGTGGYNEQFF

d_call: TRBD1
v_call: TRBV12-3/TRBV12-4
j_call: TRBJ1-1
clone_size: .
cdr3_nt: TGTGCCAGCAGTCCCGGGACAGGGGAAGTCGTCCGTGTCACTGAAGCTTTCTTT
cdr3_aa: CASSPGTGEVVRVTEAFF

d_call: .
v_call: TRBV5-8
j_call: TRBJ1-3
clone_size: many
cdr3_nt: TGTGCCAGCAGCTTGAAGAGCTCTGGAAACACCATATATTTT
cdr3_aa: CASSLKSSGNTIYF

d_call: .
v_call: TRBV2
j_call: TRBJ1-1
clone_size: .
cdr3_nt: TGTGCCAGCACAGACGACGGAGAGAACACTGAAGCTTTCTTT
cdr3_aa: CASTDDGENTEAFF